What follows are 2 T cell receptor beta chains derived from one specimen sequenced in a study of blood T cell repertoires in COVID-19 (dated by TCRdb to the early 2020s). Libraries were prepared through the immunoSEQ multiplex PCR assay. Not all clones reach the TCRdb copy of this immuneACCESS table, which keeps in-frame sequences only. Checked studies attribute under half of the gap to unresolved V genes and leave the rest unexplained. Across this sample there are about 170,000 clones, with roughly 85% seen only once. About 2.1% of the sample comes from the top ten. The sample comprised peripheral blood. Every receptor here comes from an elderly woman with acute or convalescent COVID-19.

This clone came up a few times. The chain uses TRBV7-8 and TRBJ1-5, with 9 bases matching TRBD1. Losses at the gene ends were 5 bases for V and 1 base for J; bases not matched to a gene: 9. This CDR3 comprises 17 residues. Germline CDR1 is SGHVS and CDR2 is FQNEAQ. CDR3 protein: CASSPRTGALSNQPQHF. The DNA for the CDR3 is TGTGCCAGCAGCCCCCGGACAGGGGCTTTGAGCAATCAGCCCCAGCATTTT.

V gene TRBV28 combines with J gene TRBJ1-5; D might be TRBD1 (6 bases). The V end lost 6 bases, the J end lost 4 bases, and 19 bases lay between the germline ends. Per germline, CDR1 MDHEN and CDR2 SYDVKM. CDR3 length: 16 amino acids. The CDR3 sequence is CASSLTRGGRNQPQHF. DNA of the CDR3: TGTGCCAGCAGCCTGACCAGGGGCGGGAGAAATCAGCCCCAGCATTTT. Full variable domain (remainder filled in from reference TRBV28 and TRBJ1-5): DVKVTQSSRYLVKRTGEKVFLECVQDMDHENMFWYRQDPGLGLRLIYFSYDVKMKEKGDIPEGYSVSREKKERFSLILESASTNQTSMYLCASSLTRGGRNQPQHFGDGTRLSIL.